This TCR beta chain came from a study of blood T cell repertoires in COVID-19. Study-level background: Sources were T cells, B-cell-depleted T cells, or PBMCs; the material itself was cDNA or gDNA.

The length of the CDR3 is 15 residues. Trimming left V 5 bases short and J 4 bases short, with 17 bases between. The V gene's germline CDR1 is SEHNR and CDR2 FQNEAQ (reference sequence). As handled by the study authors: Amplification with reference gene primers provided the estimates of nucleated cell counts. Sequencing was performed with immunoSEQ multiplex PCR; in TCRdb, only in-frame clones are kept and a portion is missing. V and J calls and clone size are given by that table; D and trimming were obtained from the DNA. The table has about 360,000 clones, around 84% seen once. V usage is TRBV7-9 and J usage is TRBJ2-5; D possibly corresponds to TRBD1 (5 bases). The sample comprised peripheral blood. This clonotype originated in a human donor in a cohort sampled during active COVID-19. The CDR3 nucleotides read TGTGCCAGCAGCCAAGTACCGTTAGGGGTAGAGACCCAGTACTTC. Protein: CASSQVPLGVETQYF.